This T cell receptor beta chain derives from a study of shared clonotypes between healthy human individuals (dated by TCRdb to 2020 to 2022). For the study in its entirety: The cohort comprised a couple of women and a few men aged 18 to 49 years. For each donor, CD4 naive and CD4 memory were each given three plates, CD8 naive was given two plates, and CD8 memory was given one plate. Each donor's leukapheresis produced roughly between roughly 0.85 and 9.5 billion PBMCs. Blood TCR repertoires of about five healthy adults were deeply sequenced to estimate repertoire size and the extent of clonotype sharing between individuals. Libraries were prepared and TCR repertoires were sequenced by different laboratories using diverse techniques, in order to increase sequencing depth and limit assay-specific biases. General study outcomes and caveats: Based on pairwise subsampling, the degree of clonotype sharing among donors was expected to be affected by sequencing depth. The genetic and exposure-history diversity represented was limited by the small number of donors. Only blood was sampled, and tissue TCR repertoires likely differ from those in blood. Rarefaction of sorted-subset datasets indicated incomplete sequencing despite the large sequencing depth. About 5% of naive CD4, 3.5% of naive CD8, around 2.3% of memory CD4, and over 0.35% of memory CD8 clonotypes were shared across a few donors. Higher generation probabilities were observed for clonotypes shared by all four sorted-subset donors than for non-shared clonotypes. Estimated clonotype richness was generally larger for naive than for memory subsets.

In the case of this clone: Its antigen is currently not known. Base-call qualities are not available, and no considerably larger clone is one nucleotide away. This sample also contains other DNA sequences that code for the same CDR3.

Healthy HIV-negative adults with no recently reported acute infections or vaccinations were included as donors. Every donor was a Caucasian adult living in Nashville, Tennessee, USA. CD4+ T cells were enriched through magnetic negative selection, after which naive cells were positively selected on CD45RA and the remaining negative fraction served as the memory subset. Blood was obtained by leukapheresis, after which PBMCs were separated by Ficoll-Histopaque density gradient centrifugation and cryopreserved in liquid nitrogen vapor phase. Analytical flow cytometry was used to check the purity and quantity of each magnetically sorted T cell population. Each sorted fraction had its genomic DNA isolated and then quantified by UV absorbance on a Nanodrop 2000c. Using the deep immunoSEQ assay, TCR CDR3 regions were amplified from genomic DNA by multiplex PCR. Extracted genomic DNA from each cell subset was spread evenly across all wells of several immunoSEQ 96-well plates, with each plate serving as a replicate. For sorted subsets, each replicate PCR was loaded with 200 ng genomic DNA, equivalent to some 31,000 T cell genomes. The purified libraries were quantified using a Qubit 3.0 fluorometer, sized with a Bioanalyzer 2100, and then quantified again using the KAPA Library Quantification kit. Every immunoSEQ 96-well plate was sequenced on a dedicated single-read 150-cycle Illumina NextSeq 550 flow cell. The authors' pipeline ran thus. Because the immunoSEQ output included only junctional sequences and no quality scores, the filtering could not be the same as the filtering used for full-length reads. Sequences were annotated with PyIR, a Python wrapper for IgBLAST v1.9, and V/J genes and CDR3 were assigned using IMGT germline references. Reads were removed for weak V/J assignments (E-value above 1e-6), missing CDR3, stop codons, out-of-frame junctions, or ambiguous translated residues. A V3J clonotype was defined by an identical inferred V gene, J gene, and CDR3 amino acid sequence. Percentage overlap between repertoires was calculated by dividing the number of shared unique clonotypes by the size of the smaller repertoire. Richness of each repertoire was evaluated using RTK rarefaction, the Chao1 estimator, and Recon v2.1 estimates of unobserved clonotypes. Generation probabilities for all TCRbeta clonotypes obtained by the gDNA method from a handful of donors were computed using OLGA. TCRdb carries this immuneACCESS record with in-frame sequences only. Its versions omit some clonotypes, under half of them owing to an unresolved V gene in the studies checked, with the rest unexplained. V, J and clone size derive from that table, while D and trimming were established from the DNA sequence. This sample is represented by approximately 940,000 clones; 76% of them were singletons. Approximately 1.5% of the sample comes from the top ten.

According to the germline V gene, CDR1 reads SQVTM and CDR2 reads ANQGSEA. The CDR3 sequence holds 11 residues, the cysteine and phenylalanine included. Of all the DNA, just the CDR3 is kept, 33 bases in frame from base 1. V and J are trimmed by 6 bases and 6 bases, and the gene matches miss 0 bases of the junction. The V gene is TRBV29-1 and the J gene is TRBJ1-2; the junction holds 11 bases that match TRBD1. This TCR was sampled from a man aged 18 to 29 in good health. Material: memory CD4+ T cells sorted from blood. The sample's cell subset or site, from its label and the paper: CD45RA-negative fraction. DNA sequence: TGCAGCGTGGGACAGGGGGATGGCTACACCTTC. The resulting protein is CSVGQGDGYTF.